This T cell receptor beta chain originates from a study of cytomegalovirus exposure and HLA in healthy donors. This clone has only a few counts. Vbeta (60) and Jbeta (13) primers were used in the PCR. Sequencing was performed with immunoSEQ multiplex PCR; in TCRdb, only in-frame clones are kept and a portion is missing. The data contain 150,000 to 250,000 clones, 82% of them singletons. The CDR3 length is 16 residues. The germline V gene encodes CDR1 WNHNN and CDR2 SYGVQD (reference sequence). The V end lost 2 bases, the J end lost 1 base, and 13 bases lay between the germline ends. This clonotype originated in a woman aged 50 to 65 in good health and CMV-seropositive. The chain joins TRBV10-1 to TRBJ2-3, with D tentatively TRBD1 (6 bases). The sequenced sample consisted of PBMCs. In nucleotides, the CDR3 is TGCGCCAGCAGTGAGGCCCGAGGGGGAGGCACAGATACGCAGTATTTT. Translating gives CASSEARGGGTDTQYF.